The clone carrying this TCR beta chain was picked up one time. The CDR3 contains 16 residues. Trimming took 0 bases from V and 2 from J, leaving 13 bases between them. Germline CDR1 is SGHRS and CDR2 is YFSETQ. Each CDR3 protein gets one entry after TCRdb re-called the RT-PCR reads with MiXCR. The sample carries roughly 700 distinct CDR3 sequences, nearly 90% recorded once. The data were obtained in a study of yellow fever vaccine responses in identical twins. J is TRBJ2-3 and V is TRBV5-1, with D unresolved. The receptor was isolated from a female donor who received the yellow fever vaccine. The sequencing here drew on T cells from blood (PBMCs), unsorted or a sorted subset (not recorded which), taken before or after yellow fever vaccination (not recorded which). CDR3 protein: CASSLEPGVSTDTQYF. DNA for the CDR3: TGCGCCAGCAGCTTGGAACCTGGGGTGTCCACAGATACGCAGTATTTT.